This T cell receptor beta chain was found in a study of regulatory T cells in long-lasting Graves disease (dated by TCRdb to about 2021). General notes on the study: Persistent Graves' disease was defined as persistently positive TSH receptor autoantibodies together with antithyroid drug treatment for over 5 years. Patients with persistent Graves' disease were compared with patients with newly diagnosed Graves' disease using TCR sequencing and RNA sequencing of peripheral blood. The study was registered as a clinical trial and conducted in China. A total of roughly 35 samples were covered by TCR sequencing, comprising roughly 13 persistent and 20 or so newly diagnosed Graves' disease patients. On average, persistent Graves' disease patients in the clinical cohort had been on antithyroid drugs for around ten years.

Libraries were prepared through multiplex PCR. These reads were obtained on an Illumina HiSeq 4000. To build TCR beta libraries, CDR3 regions were amplified by Arm-PCR using iRepertoire HTBI primers. Gel purification was performed on PCR products prior to sequencing. The paper's processing steps were these. Gene usage analysis of CDR3 amino acid clonotypes used the approximately 56 TRBV and approximately 13 TRBJ segments found across samples. COPE and FqMerger were used to merge filtered high-quality paired reads into contigs. BLAST was used to align contigs to IMGT TRBV, TRBD and TRBJ reference genes, with CDR3 defined following IMGT. Clonotypes above 0.1% frequency were classified as highly expanded clones. Repertoire diversity was measured by Shannon entropy, and V-J evenness by the Gini coefficient. Public clonotypes were defined as clonotypes shared by more than one individual. Clones were called with MiXCR by TCRdb after fastp trimmed the public reads at Q25, and only in-frame beta chains were retained. CDR3 protein sequences are deduplicated, and each keeps its most common genes and DNA. The authors' filters were not applied to this entry. Across this sample there are about 660,000 distinct CDR3 sequences, with approximately 31% seen only once. The ten largest clones add up to under 55% of the sample.

The sample's time point label, in plain terms: persistent/refractory GD, antithyroid drugs over 5 years with positive TRAb. For both TCR sequencing and RNA sequencing, RNA was extracted from PBMCs in TRIzol. Graves' disease was diagnosed according to American Thyroid Association guidelines. Patients for the study were recruited at an endocrinology department in Xi'an, China. From each patient, around 9.3 milliliters of peripheral blood was collected into an EDTA anticoagulant tube. Ficoll Paque Plus density gradient separation was used to isolate PBMCs, and no further T cell sorting was performed. An Agilent 2100 Bioanalyzer and agarose gel were used to assess RNA quality, and a NanoDrop 2000 was used to measure RNA concentration. Relative to germline, V is 5 bases shorter and J is 2 bases shorter, with 15 bases between their ends. CDR1 MNHNS and CDR2 SASEGT are derived from the germline V gene. The CDR3 measures 15 amino acids from cysteine to phenylalanine. Only the CDR3 portion is preserved as DNA: 45 bases, with reading frame beginning at the first base.

There are many counts of this clonotype. It lacks a known antigen. No clone much larger than this one lies a single base away; base qualities are absent. On the study overall, not on this receptor specifically: Sequencing and analysis were restricted to the TCR beta chain. Persistent disease showed preferential use of TRBV28, TRBJ1-2 and TRBJ2-5, whereas newly diagnosed disease favored TRBV20-1 and TRBJ2-1. A larger number of public clonotypes was shared among persistent patients (more than 2,500) than among newly diagnosed patients (approximately 1,000). Persistent Graves' disease patients showed lower TCR Shannon entropy and fewer highly expanded clones than newly diagnosed patients, suggesting clonal expansion. The authors acknowledged the small sample size as a limitation that may reduce accuracy. Peripheral blood alone was examined, since thyroid tissue, which constituted the primary lesion, could not be accessed.

The TCR comes from a female donor with Graves disease. The chain couples TRBV6-1 to TRBJ2-5; confidence is insufficient to name the D gene. The specimen was peripheral blood mononuclear cells (PBMCs), collected when the disease was refractory, from a patient treated with antithyroid drugs. The CDR3 protein: CASSPQWASQETQYF. The sequenced DNA: TGTGCCAGCAGTCCACAATGGGCTAGTCAAGAGACCCAGTACTTC.